The next 13 T cell receptor beta chains were all read from a single sample in a study of early T cells in non-severe SARS-CoV-2 infection. Each CDR3 protein is one row after TCRdb ran MiXCR on the 5' RACE reads. The table lists some 87,000 distinct CDR3 sequences, roughly 13% of them singletons. Input material: whole blood. These TCRs come from an adult who was a healthcare worker with PCR-confirmed SARS-CoV-2 infection or an uninfected control (not recorded which).

This clonotype has just a few counts. This chain joins TRBV9 and TRBJ2-3; 10 nucleotides match TRBD2. From germline, CDR1 is SGDLS and CDR2 YYNGEE. The J segment lost 10 bases and the V segment lost 0 bases, leaving 5 bases of the junction unmatched. The length of the CDR3 is 14 residues. The chain's CDR3 is CASSVGASGGPQYF. CDR3 DNA sequence: TGTGCCAGCAGCGTAGGTGCTAGCGGGGGCCCGCAGTATTTT.

The chain combines TRBV13 with TRBJ2-2, with D hard to call. The CDR3 length is 15 residues. CDR1 and CDR2 from the germline V gene are PRHDT and FYEKMQ (reference sequence). V lost 1 base and J lost 2, with 8 bases in between. As DNA, the CDR3 is TGTGCCAGCAGCTTAGTGTCCTCCAACACCGGGGAGCTGTTTTTT. Its translation: CASSLVSSNTGELFF.

This clonotype was recorded many times. This rearrangement joins TRBV12-3 or TRBV12-4 to TRBJ1-1; 9 bases map to TRBD1. The CDR3 has 12 residues. The J segment lost 10 bases and the V segment lost 1 base, leaving 1 base of the junction unmatched. In DNA, the CDR3 is TGTGCCAGCAGTTTAGGGACAGGGGTAGCTTTCTTT. Its translation is CASSLGTGVAFF.

This clonotype was seen repeatedly, ten times or more. The chain recombines TRBV6-5 with TRBJ2-7; possibly TRBD1 for D (6 bases). The CDR3 runs 16 residues. In germline, CDR1 is MNHEY, CDR2 SVGAGI. The ends were cut back, 0 bases at V and 0 bases at J, with 12 bases in the middle. The DNA for the CDR3 is TGTGCCAGCAGTTACTCATGGGACATCGGCTCCTACGAGCAGTACTTC. The encoded protein is CASSYSWDIGSYEQYF.

This clonotype was recorded a few times. The rearrangement links TRBV20-1 to TRBJ1-4; possible D gene TRBD1, 5 bases. The germline V and J ends were trimmed by 5 bases and 11 bases, with 18 bases remaining between them. CDR1 is DFQATT, CDR2 SNEGSKA, per germline (reference sequence). This CDR3 has 13 residues. CDR3 protein: CSAYSDSNRKLFF. The DNA for the CDR3 is TGCAGTGCTTACTCAGACAGTAATAGGAAACTGTTTTTT.

The chain is built from TRBV5-4 and TRBJ2-5; 11 bases are a match to TRBD1. CDR3 size: 15 residues. Germline V gene data show CDR1 as SGHNT and CDR2 as YYREEE (reference sequence). V shed 0 bases, J shed 4 bases, and the junction held 2 bases outside the gene matches. This CDR3 reads CASSLAGTGGETQYF. The CDR3 DNA is TGTGCCAGCAGCTTGGCGGGGACAGGGGGAGAGACCCAGTACTTC.

This clonotype was counted between two and nine times. The V call is TRBV7-9, the J call TRBJ2-3; D tentatively reads TRBD1 or TRBD2 (5 bases each). The length of the CDR3 is 16 residues. Germline loops: CDR1 SEHNR, CDR2 FQNEAQ (reference sequence). Between the trimmed V and J ends, which lost 3 bases and 0 bases, there was a span of 13 bases. The CDR3 region is CASSFGFGASTDTQYF. The CDR3 nucleotides read TGTGCCAGCAGCTTCGGATTCGGGGCCAGCACAGATACGCAGTATTTT.

The rearrangement links TRBV20-1 to TRBJ2-3; D is unclear. The V gene lost 1 base and the J gene lost 1 base, with 6 bases spanning the gap. Per the germline V gene, CDR1 is DFQATT and CDR2 is SNEGSKA (reference sequence). The CDR3 covers 13 residues. The CDR3 region has the DNA TGCAGTGCTAGAGCGCAGGGCACAGATACGCAGTATTTT. Translated, it gives CSARAQGTDTQYF.

This chain joins TRBV11-2 and TRBJ1-1; no clear D. Trimming pared 5 bases from V and 4 bases from J, leaving 5 bases between. This CDR3 contains 11 residues. Germline V lookup: CDR1 SGHAT, CDR2 FQNNGV. The CDR3 sequence: CASSRSTEAFF. The CDR3 nucleotides read TGTGCCAGCAGCCGTAGCACTGAAGCTTTCTTT.

The rearrangement joins TRBV29-1 to TRBJ2-3; the match to TRBD1 covers 8 bases. CDR1 and CDR2 (germline): SQVTM, ANQGSEA. The CDR3 is made up of 16 amino acids. The junction had 8 bases not matched to a gene; V was cut back by 0 bases and J by 3 bases. Here the CDR3 DNA reads TGCAGCGTTGAAGATGGGGTCAGGGGGCAAACAGATACGCAGTATTTT. Translated: CSVEDGVRGQTDTQYF.

This clonotype was seen repeatedly, ten times or more. V usage is TRBV7-9 and J usage is TRBJ2-1, with 8 bases aligning to TRBD2. Germline V gene data show CDR1 as SEHNR and CDR2 as FQNEAQ (reference sequence). V lost 5 bases, J lost 4 bases, and 7 bases stayed unmatched. This CDR3 contains 15 residues. In DNA, the CDR3 is TGTGCCAGCAGCCCTCTGACGGGGGGGTACAATGAGCAGTTCTTC. Translation: CASSPLTGGYNEQFF.

This clonotype has ten or more counts. The chain has TRBV5-1 and TRBJ2-3; 9 nucleotides match TRBD1. The V gene end was trimmed by 4 bases and the J gene end by 7 bases; junction bases not matched to a gene: 7. The CDR3 spans 14 residues. CDR1 and CDR2 (germline): SGHRS, YFSETQ. The CDR3 region has the DNA TGCGCCAGCAGCCCCGGGACAGGGAGGAATACGCAGTATTTT. It codes for CASSPGTGRNTQYF.

Of note for this clonotype: A much larger clonotype is one base distant, so this may be a read error. J is TRBJ1-4 and V is TRBV18; D is uncertain. Between the trimmed V and J ends, which lost 2 bases and 10 bases, there was a span of 17 bases. The CDR3 is made up of 15 amino acids. Germline loops: CDR1 KGHSH, CDR2 LQKENI. CDR3 residues: CASSPIKGTTGKLFF. Written as DNA, the CDR3 is TGTGCCAGCTCACCAATTAAGGGCACAACGGGAAAACTGTTTTTT. The full variable domain, rest sourced from reference TRBV18 and TRBJ1-4, is NAGVMQNPRHLVRRRGQEARLRCSPMKGHSHVYWYRQLPEEGLKFMVYLQKENIIDESGMPKERFSAEFPKEGPSILRIQQVVRGDSAAYFCASSPIKGTTGKLFFGSGTQLSVL.